Reported below is one TCR beta chain. This clonotype was detected ten times or more. No antigen is known for it. The input lacks base qualities; no much larger clone sits a single base away. The sample is drawn from a study of neurological immune-mediated disorders (dated by TCRdb to about 2019). As for the study more broadly: The study compared peripheral blood TCR-beta repertoires of HTLV-I-associated myelopathy (HAM/TSP) patients, multiple sclerosis patients and healthy controls using UMI-based sequencing. The 85 to 110 TCR-beta libraries included longitudinal samples, technical triplicates and paired sorted CD4+ and CD8+ T-cell subsets alongside PBMC samples. The cohort was made up of 68 subjects, consisting of about 15 HAM/TSP patients, roughly 35 multiple sclerosis patients and about 20 healthy controls. Overall results and qualifications from the work: The highest TCR clonal expansion was observed in HAM/TSP patients, whereas the lowest was observed in MS patients, even when compared with healthy controls. Across subjects, expanded clones never shared an identical CDR3 amino acid sequence, which suggests that the TCR-beta repertoires in every group were private.

Libraries from unsorted PBMCs were made from 2 million PBMCs kept in RNAlater at -80 degrees C until RNA extraction. Peripheral blood underwent Ficoll-Hypaque density gradient centrifugation to isolate PBMCs, which were then cryopreserved in liquid nitrogen. Inclusive of the bounding cysteine and phenylalanine, the CDR3 is 16 residues long. This entry keeps only the CDR3 DNA: 48 bases, framed from base 1. The germline V gene (reference sequence) gives CDR1 as DFQATT and CDR2 as SNEGSKA. Germline trimming: 5 bases from V, 2 bases from J; junction bases outside gene matches: 11. cDNA was synthesized by template-switch 5'RACE using a primer with a 10-nucleotide random unique molecular identifier that tagged each TCR transcript. Every sequencing run yielded over 190 million TCR-beta sequences covering 15-18 subjects. The RNeasy kit was used to extract total RNA. Using the KAPA Real-time Library Amplification kit, TCR-beta VDJ regions were amplified with primers for the TCR constant region and the 5'RACE anchor. A first PCR added sample indexes and Illumina adaptors, and a second PCR then raised library yield. After purification with Ampure beads, the TCR product of roughly 650 bp was size-selected on a 2% E-gel SizeSelection system. Before pooling, libraries had their quality checked on a Bioanalyzer, their concentration measured with Qubit, and their quantity determined with the Kapa Library Quantification kit. An Illumina HiSeq 2500 was used to sequence the libraries paired-end at 2 x 150 bp. To increase sequence diversity, about 25-31% phiX was spiked into each library pool. As for the authors' bioinformatics: Quality-filtered reads were processed with the UMI-based MiGEC pipeline, and over 90% of raw TCR sequences were removed by the MiGEC pipeline during error correction. IMGT germline references were used for aligning VDJ genes, and each clonotype was defined as a unique CDR3 amino acid sequence together with its V-J genes. Clonal expansion, Shannon diversity, and CDR3 relatedness (CalcPairwiseDistances, ClusterSamples) were evaluated with VDJtools, and phylogenetic trees were built with CLCbio workbench. A clone was classed as expanded if it had 8 or more unique UMIs, a cutoff based on coefficient-of-variation modelling across technical triplicates. TCRdb took the public reads, trimmed them with fastp at Q25, ran MiXCR for clone calling and kept in-frame beta chains. For every CDR3 protein sequence, its rows merge into one entry that carries the most common genes and DNA. These V and J calls originate from TCRdb's pipeline instead of the authors' own analysis. The table for this sample lists 53,000 or so distinct CDR3 sequences; roughly 13% of them were counted only once. Around 10% of the sample is held by the ten biggest clonotypes.

The sequence joins TRBV20-1 to TRBJ2-3; 9 nucleotides in the junction match TRBD1. The sample consisted of PBMCs. The clonotype originates from a woman aged 55-70 years with HTLV-1-associated myelopathy (HAM/TSP). The CDR3 has the sequence CSAPPTGTGFTDTQYF. At the DNA level, the sequence is TGCAGTGCTCCCCCCACCGGGACAGGGTTCACAGATACGCAGTATTTT.